These T cell receptor delta chains were read from a single sample in a study of Vδ1+ human thymocytes. TCRdb re-processed the multiplex PCR reads using CATT. The sample has around 60,000 delta-chain clones, about 15% seen once. Sequenced material: Vdelta1+ gamma-delta thymocytes from the thymus. These receptors originate from a girl in the first two years of life who had congenital heart surgery. Both conserved end residues are part of each CDR3. The order of the fields is J gene, V gene, CDR3 protein.

>TRDJ1|TRDV1
CALGGPSLSAGGSPYTDKLIF
>TRDJ1|TRDV1
CALGEGSYYRSGGILIF
>TRDJ1|TRDV1
CALGARLGFPGDTDLGSDKLIF
>TRDJ1|TRDV1
CALGESPLRGGKLIF
>TRDJ1|TRDV2
CACDTVLGALTDKLIF
>TRDJ1|TRDV1
CALGVQTSYAGGSTGRTDKLIF
>TRDJ1|TRDV1
CALGESLDPSWYTDKLIF
>TRDJ1|TRDV1
CALGELDPRLLGSQADTTDKLIF
>TRDJ1|TRDV1
CALGEVRGYKEADKLIF
>TRDJ1|TRDV1
CALGGPTFLRAHGGYTLGLIF
>TRDJ1|TRDV1
CALGTSQGLTDKLIF
>TRDJ1|TRDV1
CALGEPRSYTDKLIF
>TRDJ1|TRDV1
CALGELRPSKSLGDGKLIF
>TRDJ1|TRDV1
CALEDGPRYLLGLNTDKLIF